The 6 T cell receptor beta chains below come from one sample, sequenced in a study of shared clonotypes between healthy human individuals. The method was immunoSEQ multiplex PCR; TCRdb's version includes in-frame clones alone and lacks a portion of them. This table has about 1,900,000 clones, about 95% appearing once. CD45RO-negative, CCR7-selected cells formed the naive CD8 fraction, which excluded terminally differentiated effector memory CD45RA+ cells. The source material was naive CD8+ T cells sorted from blood. Source of these receptors: a man younger than 35 in good health.

CDR3 sequence reads: CASSPLGQGYNTGELFF. The DNA of the CDR3 is TGTGCCAGCAGCCCCTTAGGACAGGGATACAACACCGGGGAGCTGTTTTTT. This chain uses TRBV13 with TRBJ2-2; TRBD1 agrees at 8 bases. V lost 5 bases to trimming and J lost 2 bases; unmatched junction nucleotides: 10. The CDR3 extends over 17 amino acids. Germline lookup yields CDR1 PRHDT and CDR2 FYEKMQ (reference sequence).

V usage is TRBV9 and J usage is TRBJ1-3; D call uncertain. CDR3 length: 15 residues. Germline V gives CDR1 SGDLS, CDR2 YYNGEE. Between the trimmed V and J ends, which lost 0 bases and 2 bases, there was a span of 9 bases. The CDR3 region is CASSVDGSPGNTIYF. DNA of the CDR3: TGTGCCAGCAGCGTAGACGGGTCCCCTGGAAACACCATATATTTT.

The chain is built from TRBV6-5 and TRBJ1-2, with D perhaps matching TRBD1 (5 bases). CDR3 length: 15 residues. Germline V gives CDR1 MNHEY, CDR2 SVGAGI. Trimming took off 2 bases at V and 2 bases at J, with 12 bases between the two ends. The CDR3 loop is CASSYGQGPNYGYTF. The CDR3 DNA follows: TGTGCCAGCAGTTACGGGCAGGGACCAAACTATGGCTACACCTTC.

The rearrangement uses TRBV13 and TRBJ1-1; D perhaps matches TRBD1 (5 bases). The CDR3 is made up of 15 amino acids. V lost 1 base and J lost 4, with 13 bases in between. The germline CDR1 and CDR2 sequences are PRHDT and FYEKMQ (reference sequence). CDR3 protein: CASSLDPGSGTEAFF. The CDR3 DNA reads TGTGCCAGCAGCTTAGATCCAGGGTCTGGCACTGAAGCTTTCTTT.

This chain connects TRBV6-6 to TRBJ2-7, with 10 bases matching TRBD1. The CDR3 runs 14 residues. Trimming cost V 2 bases and J 6 bases; bases outside gene matches: 4. Germline V CDR1 and CDR2: MNHNY, SVGAGI (reference sequence). The CDR3: CASSYPGTGVEQYF. For the CDR3, the DNA is TGTGCCAGCAGTTACCCCGGGACAGGGGTCGAGCAGTACTTC.

In its sample, this clone was seen once. This chain connects TRBV11-2 to TRBJ1-2; 10 nucleotides match TRBD1. Germline V lookup: CDR1 SGHAT, CDR2 FQNNGV. The CDR3 totals 16 residues. V was clipped by 0 bases and J by 3 bases; unmatched bases: 4. The CDR3 region is CASSLDRDRGHYGYTF. The CDR3 region has the DNA TGTGCCAGCAGCTTAGACCGGGACAGGGGACACTATGGCTACACCTTC. The full variable domain, completed using reference TRBV11-2 and TRBJ1-2, is EAGVAQSPRYKIIEKRQSVAFWCNPISGHATLYWYQQILGQGPKLLIQFQNNGVVDDSQLPKDRFSAERLKGVDSTLKIQPAKLEDSAVYLCASSLDRDRGHYGYTFGSGTRLTVV.